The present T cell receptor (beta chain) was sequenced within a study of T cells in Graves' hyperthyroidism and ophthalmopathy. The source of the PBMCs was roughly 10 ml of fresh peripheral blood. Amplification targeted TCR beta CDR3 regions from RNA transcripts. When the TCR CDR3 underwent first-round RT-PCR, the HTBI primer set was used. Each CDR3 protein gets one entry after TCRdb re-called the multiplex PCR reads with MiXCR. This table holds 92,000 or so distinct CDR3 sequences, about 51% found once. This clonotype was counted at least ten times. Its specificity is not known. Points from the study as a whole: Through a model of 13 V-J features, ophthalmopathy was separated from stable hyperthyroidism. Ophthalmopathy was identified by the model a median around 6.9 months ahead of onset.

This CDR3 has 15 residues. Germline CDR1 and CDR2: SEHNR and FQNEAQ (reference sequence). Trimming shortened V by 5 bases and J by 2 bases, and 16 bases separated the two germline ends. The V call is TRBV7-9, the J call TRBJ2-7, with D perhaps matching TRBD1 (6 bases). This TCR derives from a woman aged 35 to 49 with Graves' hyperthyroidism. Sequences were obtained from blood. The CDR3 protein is CASSLEGVSTYEQYF. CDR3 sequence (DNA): TGTGCCAGCAGCCTCGAGGGGGTGTCGACCTACGAGCAGTACTTC.